This T cell receptor beta chain was documented in a study of beta chain features in type 1 diabetes (dated by TCRdb to about 2018). Regarding the study in general: No differences in mean age, gender distribution, total cell number or subset yield were found between patients and healthy donors. A total of roughly 98,000,000 sorted cells were examined across all samples, and RNA yield correlated strongly with the number of cells per subset. The study compared the TCRB repertoires of sorted circulating CD4+ T cell subsets in recently diagnosed type 1 diabetes patients with those in matched healthy donors. Whereas all 30 or so donors provided naive and central memory subsets, regulatory and stem cell-like memory subsets were isolated from just 8 patients and roughly eight healthy donors.

The High Capacity cDNA Reverse Transcription Kit was used to reverse transcribe all of the isolated RNA, meaning that expressed TCRB transcripts were what got sequenced. Naive, central memory and regulatory T cell samples underwent deep immunoSEQ sequencing, averaging around 3.9 million total reads per sample. After sorted cells were lysed in RLT buffer, RNA was extracted with DNase-treated RNeasy Micro or Mini kits, with the choice depending on cell number. To prevent cross-contamination, every cell subset was processed on its own, while patient and healthy donor samples were processed together. The immunoSEQ multiplex PCR was used to amplify TCRB sequences from cDNA, generating 87-bp fragments that spanned the CDR3 region. The amplicons were sequenced using the Illumina HiSeq platform. As for how the authors treated the data: Synthetic template baselines were used to correct PCR bias computationally, reads within Hamming distance 2 were collapsed, and singletons that could not be merged were discarded. Reads were aligned against IMGT so that V, D and J genes, CDR3 length and insertions or deletions at six rearrangement sites could be assigned. Within each subset, clonotype counts were normalized to the number of sorted cells before true diversity and Gini coefficients were calculated with the tcR R package. Repertoire sharing was quantified using the overlap coefficient calculated on TCRB nucleotide sequences. The clones in this table, taken by TCRdb from immuneACCESS, are in-frame only. Not every clone is retained; where verified, under half of the shortfall comes from an unresolved V gene, and the cause of the rest is unknown. V and J calls plus clone size are reproduced from that table; the DNA served to infer D and trimming. The sample includes roughly 300,000 clones, with 6.5% to 10% observed a single time. Less than 0.45% of the sample lies in the top ten.

This clone has a count of ten or more. Its antigen specificity is not known. No base quality information exists; no much larger clone differs at one position. Each donor gave one peripheral blood draw, about 110 mL on average, collected into heparinised tubes. Using a panel that included CD45RO, CCR7, CD25, CD127, CD95 and CD27, naive, central memory, regulatory and stem cell-like memory CD4+ T cells were sorted on a BD FACSAria II. Every sorted population had a purity above 98%. PBMCs were separated immediately by Lymphoprep density gradient centrifugation and were stained directly, without being cultured. So that batch effects would be minimized, each experiment stained and sorted samples in pairs, pairing one healthy donor with one patient. There are 14 amino acids in the CDR3, from cysteine to phenylalanine inclusive. Just the 42-base CDR3 DNA is kept, in frame starting at base 1. The trim is 6 bases for V and 2 bases for J, with a gap of 13 bases between the germline ends. The germline V gene specifies MDHEN as CDR1 and SYDVKM as CDR2.

On the study overall, not on this receptor specifically: Sequencing cDNA rather than genomic DNA could over-represent highly expressing activated cells, although activation and CD3 levels did not differ between groups. Fewer insertions and more nucleotide deletions at VDJ recombination sites were observed in patients with type 1 diabetes, implying thymic rearrangement abnormalities. Type 1 diabetes patients showed a moderate but significant shortening of TCRB CDR3 length in all four CD4+ subsets. Shorter templates might be favored by PCR, yet because patient and control samples were amplified and corrected together, any such skew would affect both groups equally. HLA sub-analyses involved small numbers of individuals, so any influence of HLA type on TCRB rearrangement remained unresolved. Naive, central memory and regulatory TCRB repertoires appeared to be more alike among patients than among healthy donors.

This clonotype was sampled from a young woman in good health. The rearrangement combines TRBV28 with TRBJ2-5, with no confident D gene call. The sequencing sample was made of central memory CD4+ T cells from blood. The CDR3 protein: CASSSTFWQETQYF. The DNA is as follows: TGTGCCAGCAGCTCGACATTCTGGCAAGAGACCCAGTACTTC.